Here is one T cell receptor (beta chain) with its context. Unfractionated PBMC were spiked with known numbers of KT2 clone cells. An oligo carrying a UMI was ligated to the cDNA 3' end. The first PCR ran approximately 4 cycles with an equimolar RC1.1 and RC1.2 beta primer mix. MiXCR, run by TCRdb on the UMI-ligation and nested PCR reads, gives a single entry per CDR3 protein. The sample consists of 40,000 to 50,000 distinct CDR3 sequences, over 15% of them appearing once. This sample is drawn from a study of quantifying T cell responses using KT2 cells. As for the study in general: Reverse transcription used primers in the TCR alpha and beta constant regions. Under optimum conditions, T4 ligation efficiency was estimated at more than 9.5%.

Germline CDR1 reads SGHRS; CDR2 reads YFSETQ. The V segment lost 3 bases and the J segment 1 base; nucleotides outside the gene matches: 12. This CDR3 spans 18 amino acids. The sequence derives from a human donor. The gene calls are TRBV5-1 and TRBJ2-2; 7 bases are shared with TRBD1. Sequencing input: PBMCs spiked with cells of the T cell clone KT2. The CDR3 sequence: CASSSPYSTGLNTGELFF. In DNA form, the CDR3 reads TGCGCCAGCAGCTCCCCTTACTCGACAGGGCTGAACACCGGGGAGCTGTTTTTT.